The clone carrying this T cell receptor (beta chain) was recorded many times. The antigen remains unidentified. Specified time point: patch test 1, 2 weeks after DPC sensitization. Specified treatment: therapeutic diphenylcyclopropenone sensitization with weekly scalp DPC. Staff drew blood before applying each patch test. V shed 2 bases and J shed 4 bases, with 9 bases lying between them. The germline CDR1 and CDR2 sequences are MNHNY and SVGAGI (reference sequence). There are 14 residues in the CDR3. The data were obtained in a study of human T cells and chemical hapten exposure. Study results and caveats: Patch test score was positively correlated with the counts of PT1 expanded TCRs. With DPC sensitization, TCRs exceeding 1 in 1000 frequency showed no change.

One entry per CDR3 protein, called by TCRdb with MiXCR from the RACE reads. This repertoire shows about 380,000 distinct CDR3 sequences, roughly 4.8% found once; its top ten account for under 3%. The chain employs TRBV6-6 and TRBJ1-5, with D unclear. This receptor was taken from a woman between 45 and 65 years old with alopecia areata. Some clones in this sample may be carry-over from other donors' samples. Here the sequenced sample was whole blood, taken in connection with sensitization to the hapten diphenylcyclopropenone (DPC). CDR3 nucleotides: TGTGCCAGCAGTTACACAACGAGGAATCAGCCCCAGCATTTT. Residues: CASSYTTRNQPQHF.